This is a list of T cell receptor beta chains from one sample in a study of cytomegalovirus exposure and HLA in healthy donors. The protocol was immunoSEQ multiplex PCR, while the TCRdb copy is restricted to in-frame clones and leaves out a portion. The sample holds under 150,000 clones, about 80% seen once. Sample: PBMCs. The receptor set was obtained from a woman aged 30 to 39 in good health and CMV-seronegative. Both conserved end residues are part of each CDR3. A D gene is named only where the DNA matches it firmly. Clone size is shown for a subset of rows, as once, few, many or a class of expanded clone.

v_call	d_call	clone_size	j_call	cdr3_aa	cdr3_nt
TRBV7-8	.	.	TRBJ1-1	CASSLSSSTEAFF	TGTGCCAGCAGCTTATCTAGTAGCACTGAAGCTTTCTTT
TRBV5-6	.	.	TRBJ1-5	CASSQQTDLTQPQHF	TGTGCCAGCAGCCAACAGACAGACTTGACTCAGCCCCAGCATTTT
TRBV5-1	.	.	TRBJ1-1	CASSEGLDTEAFF	TGCGCCAGCAGCGAGGGCTTGGACACTGAAGCTTTCTTT
TRBV2	.	.	TRBJ2-2	CASSEFSRRDTGELFF	TGTGCCAGCAGTGAGTTCTCCCGGCGGGACACCGGGGAGCTGTTTTTT
TRBV6-5	.	.	TRBJ1-3	CASSSLFVSGNTIYF	TGTGCCAGCAGTTCTCTCTTCGTCTCTGGAAACACCATATATTTT
TRBV4-3	TRBD2	.	TRBJ2-1	CASSQALQRGGRDEQFF	TGCGCCAGCAGCCAAGCCCTTCAGCGGGGGGGCCGCGATGAGCAGTTCTTC
TRBV4-2	TRBD2	.	TRBJ2-1	CASSPSGGAYNEQFF	TGTGCCAGCAGCCCTAGCGGGGGGGCCTACAATGAGCAGTTCTTC
TRBV14	TRBD1	.	TRBJ1-2	CASSQERTGGYGYTF	TGTGCCAGCAGCCAAGAAAGGACAGGTGGTTATGGCTACACCTTC
TRBV4-1	.	few	TRBJ1-2	CASSQEGSPPPGYGYTF	TGCGCCAGCAGCCAAGAAGGGAGCCCTCCGCCGGGCTATGGCTACACCTTC
TRBV6-5	.	.	TRBJ1-2	CASSYASGDPEGYTF	TGTGCCAGCAGTTACGCTTCGGGGGACCCCGAGGGCTACACCTTC
TRBV10-2	TRBD1	.	TRBJ1-3	CASLDRASGNTIYF	TGCGCCAGCCTCGACAGGGCCTCTGGAAACACCATATATTTT
TRBV10-3	TRBD2	.	TRBJ2-1	CAISLLTSGGNNEQFF	TGTGCCATCAGCCTACTGACTAGCGGGGGGAACAATGAGCAGTTCTTC
TRBV5-8	.	.	TRBJ1-5	CASSLKGRDGTQHF	TGTGCCAGCAGCTTGAAAGGGAGGGATGGGACCCAGCATTTT
TRBV6-5	.	.	TRBJ2-7	CASSYKGGGPPYEQYF	TGTGCCAGCAGTTACAAGGGGGGGGGTCCCCCCTACGAGCAGTACTTC
TRBV29-1	TRBD1	.	TRBJ2-7	CSVGRDSRSEQYF	TGCAGCGTTGGCCGGGACAGCCGCAGCGAGCAGTACTTC
TRBV5-6	.	.	TRBJ1-2	CASSLGGVEGQIF	TGTGCCAGCAGCTTGGGAGGGGTTGAAGGACAGATCTTC
TRBV7-9	.	.	TRBJ1-2	CASSLLPKGYTF	TGTGCCAGCAGCTTGCTACCGAAGGGCTACACCTTC
TRBV4-1	.	.	TRBJ1-2	CASSQREERADGYTF	TGCGCCAGCAGTCAAAGGGAGGAAAGGGCGGACGGCTACACCTTC
TRBV15	TRBD2	.	TRBJ2-2	CASSGGTGELFF	TGTGCCTCTAGCGGGGGCACCGGGGAGCTGTTTTTT
TRBV6-6	.	.	TRBJ2-7	CASSYSTGRSYEQYF	TGTGCCAGCAGTTACTCGACAGGTCGGTCCTACGAGCAGTACTTC
TRBV18	.	once	TRBJ2-7	CASSPYSSYEQYF	TGTGCCAGCTCACCCTATAGCTCCTACGAGCAGTACTTC
TRBV30	.	.	TRBJ2-7	CAWSIGGGGYEQYF	TGTGCCTGGAGTATAGGGGGGGGAGGCTACGAGCAGTACTTC
TRBV18	.	.	TRBJ1-4	CASSFQGRANEKLFF	TGTGCCAGCTCATTTCAGGGGAGAGCTAATGAAAAACTGTTTTTT
TRBV9	.	.	TRBJ1-3	CASSLMDSDSGNTIYF	TGTGCCAGCAGCCTCATGGACAGTGACTCTGGAAACACCATATATTTT
TRBV7-9	.	once	TRBJ2-7	CASSFGQSRHEQYF	TGTGCCAGCAGCTTTGGGCAGTCCAGGCACGAGCAGTACTTC
TRBV29-1	TRBD2	.	TRBJ2-1	CSVEGGTSRPYNEQFF	TGCAGCGTGGAGGGCGGGACTAGCAGGCCCTACAATGAGCAGTTCTTC
TRBV7-2	.	.	TRBJ2-2	CASSQQLNTGELFF	TGTGCCAGCAGCCAACAGCTGAACACCGGGGAGCTGTTTTTT
TRBV20-1	.	.	TRBJ1-5	CSAGREQPQHF	TGCAGTGCTGGGAGGGAACAGCCCCAGCATTTT
TRBV2	TRBD1	few	TRBJ2-4	CASTGQGLAKNIQYF	TGTGCCAGCACCGGACAGGGGTTAGCCAAAAACATTCAGTACTTC
TRBV5-1	TRBD1	.	TRBJ2-2	CASSWGLAGTGHTGELFF	TGCGCCAGCAGCTGGGGGTTAGCCGGGACAGGGCACACCGGGGAGCTGTTTTTT
TRBV7-3	TRBD1	few	TRBJ2-2	CASRLGTGEVGELFF	TGTGCCAGCAGACTCGGGACAGGGGAGGTCGGGGAGCTGTTTTTT
TRBV6-1	TRBD1	.	TRBJ1-1	CASKRGGLNTEAFF	TGTGCCAGCAAGCGAGGGGGCTTGAACACTGAAGCTTTCTTT
TRBV5-6	.	.	TRBJ1-2	CASSLPAGSYTF	TGTGCCAGCAGCTTGCCGGCGGGGAGCTACACCTTC
TRBV6-5	TRBD2	.	TRBJ2-5	CASSYMGGKETQYF	TGTGCCAGCAGTTACATGGGGGGGAAGGAGACCCAGTACTTC
TRBV11-2	.	.	TRBJ2-7	CASSLERGINEQYF	TGTGCCAGCAGCTTAGAAAGGGGGATCAACGAGCAGTACTTC
TRBV6-6	.	.	TRBJ1-4	CASNDRSNEKLFF	TGTGCCAGCAATGACAGATCTAATGAAAAACTGTTTTTT
TRBV5-6	TRBD2	.	TRBJ2-2	CASSPPSGTNTGELFF	TGTGCCAGCAGCCCCCCTAGCGGGACAAACACCGGGGAGCTGTTTTTT